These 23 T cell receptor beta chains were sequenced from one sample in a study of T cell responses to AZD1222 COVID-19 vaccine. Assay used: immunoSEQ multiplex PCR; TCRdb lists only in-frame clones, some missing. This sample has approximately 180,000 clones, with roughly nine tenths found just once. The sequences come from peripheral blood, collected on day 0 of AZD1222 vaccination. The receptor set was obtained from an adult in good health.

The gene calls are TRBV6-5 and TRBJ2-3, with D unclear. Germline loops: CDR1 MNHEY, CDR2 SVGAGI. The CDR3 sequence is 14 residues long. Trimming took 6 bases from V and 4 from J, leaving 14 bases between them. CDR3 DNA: TGTGCCAGCAGCCCGAGCGTGACCGCAGATACGCAGTATTTT. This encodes CASSPSVTADTQYF.

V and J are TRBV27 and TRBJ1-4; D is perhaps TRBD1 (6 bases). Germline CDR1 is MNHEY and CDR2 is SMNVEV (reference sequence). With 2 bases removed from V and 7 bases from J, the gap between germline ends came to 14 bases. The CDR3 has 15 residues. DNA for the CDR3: TGTGCCAGCAGTTTACTTGGCCAGGGGTTTGAAAAACTGTTTTTT. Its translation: CASSLLGQGFEKLFF.

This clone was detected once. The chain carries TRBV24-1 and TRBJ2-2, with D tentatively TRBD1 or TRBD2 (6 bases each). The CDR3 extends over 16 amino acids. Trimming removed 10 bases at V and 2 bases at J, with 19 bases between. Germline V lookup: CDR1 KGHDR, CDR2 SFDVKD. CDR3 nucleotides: TGTGCCACAAGTCTCGGGGGCAGGGGTAACACCGGGGAGCTGTTTTTT. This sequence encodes CATSLGGRGNTGELFF.

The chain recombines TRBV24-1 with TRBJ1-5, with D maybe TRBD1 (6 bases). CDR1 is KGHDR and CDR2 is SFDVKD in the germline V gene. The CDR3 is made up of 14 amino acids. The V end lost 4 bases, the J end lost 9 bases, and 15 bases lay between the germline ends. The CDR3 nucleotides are TGTGCCACCAGTGAACCGACAGGAATGGGGCCCCAGCATTTT. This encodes CATSEPTGMGPQHF.

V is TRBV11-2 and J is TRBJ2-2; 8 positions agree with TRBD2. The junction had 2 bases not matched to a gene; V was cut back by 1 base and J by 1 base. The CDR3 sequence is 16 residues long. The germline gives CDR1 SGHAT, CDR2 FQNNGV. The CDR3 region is CASSLGAGVNTGELFF. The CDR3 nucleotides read TGTGCCAGCAGCTTAGGAGCGGGAGTGAACACCGGGGAGCTGTTTTTT.

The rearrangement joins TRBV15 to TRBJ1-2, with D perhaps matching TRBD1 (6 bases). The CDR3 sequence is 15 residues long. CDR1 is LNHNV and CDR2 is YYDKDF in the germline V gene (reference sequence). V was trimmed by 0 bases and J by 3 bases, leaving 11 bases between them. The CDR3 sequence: CATSRDRDKHYGYTF. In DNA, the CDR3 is TGTGCCACCAGCAGAGATCGGGACAAACACTATGGCTACACCTTC.

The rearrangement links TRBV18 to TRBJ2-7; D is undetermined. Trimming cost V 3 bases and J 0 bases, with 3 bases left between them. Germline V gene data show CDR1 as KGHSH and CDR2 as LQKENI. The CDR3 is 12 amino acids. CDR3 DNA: TGTGCCAGCTCACCGAGCTCCTACGAGCAGTACGTC. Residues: CASSPSSYEQYV.

DNA of the CDR3: TGTGCCAGCAGCGTCGGGGGAAGTGAGCAGTTCTTC. This sequence encodes CASSVGGSEQFF. The V call is TRBV9, the J call TRBJ2-1; weak D call: TRBD2 (6 bases). Trimming removed 2 bases from V and 9 bases from J, with 9 bases in between. From germline, CDR1 is SGDLS and CDR2 YYNGEE. The CDR3 runs to 12 residues.

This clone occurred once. Here the CDR3 DNA reads TGTGCCACCAGTACCGGGACAGGGACCCAAGAGACCCAGTACTTC. It specifies CATSTGTGTQETQYF. The V call is TRBV24-1, the J call TRBJ2-5; 9 nucleotides match TRBD1. The CDR3 has 15 residues. V was clipped by 6 bases and J by 1 base; unmatched bases: 5. Per germline, CDR1 KGHDR and CDR2 SFDVKD.

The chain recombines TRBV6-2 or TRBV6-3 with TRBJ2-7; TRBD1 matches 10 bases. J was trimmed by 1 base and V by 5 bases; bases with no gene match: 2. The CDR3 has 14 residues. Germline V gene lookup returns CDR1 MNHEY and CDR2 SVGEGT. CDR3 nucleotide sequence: TGTGCCAGCAGTGCGGGACAGGGGTCCTACGAGCAGTACTTC. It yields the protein CASSAGQGSYEQYF.

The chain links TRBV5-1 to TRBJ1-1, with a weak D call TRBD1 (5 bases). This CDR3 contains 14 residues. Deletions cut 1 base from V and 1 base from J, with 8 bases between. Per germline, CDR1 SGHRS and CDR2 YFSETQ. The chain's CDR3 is CASSLNRRNTEAFF. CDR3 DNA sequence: TGCGCCAGCAGCTTGAACAGGCGGAACACTGAAGCTTTCTTT.

The CDR3 sequence is CSVEDRLAGYEQYF. CDR3 sequence (DNA): TGCAGCGTTGAAGATCGGCTAGCGGGTTACGAGCAGTACTTC. The chain uses TRBV29-1 and TRBJ2-7; 8 bases map to TRBD2. This CDR3 has 14 residues. Losses at the gene ends were 0 bases for V and 4 bases for J; bases not matched to a gene: 5. Germline V gives CDR1 SQVTM, CDR2 ANQGSEA.

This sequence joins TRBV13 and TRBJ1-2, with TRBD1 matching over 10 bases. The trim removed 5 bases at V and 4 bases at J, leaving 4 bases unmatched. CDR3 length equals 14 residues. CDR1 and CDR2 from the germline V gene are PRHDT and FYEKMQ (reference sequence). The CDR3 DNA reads TGTGCCAGCAGCAGGGACAGGGGTGGCTATGGCTACACCTTC. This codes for CASSRDRGGYGYTF.

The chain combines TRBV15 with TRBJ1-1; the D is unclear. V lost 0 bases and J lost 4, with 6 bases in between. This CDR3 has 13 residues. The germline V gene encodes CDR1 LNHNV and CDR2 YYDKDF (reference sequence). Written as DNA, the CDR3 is TGTGCCACCAGCAGAGAGAGTGGCACTGAAGCTTTCTTT. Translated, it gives CATSRESGTEAFF.

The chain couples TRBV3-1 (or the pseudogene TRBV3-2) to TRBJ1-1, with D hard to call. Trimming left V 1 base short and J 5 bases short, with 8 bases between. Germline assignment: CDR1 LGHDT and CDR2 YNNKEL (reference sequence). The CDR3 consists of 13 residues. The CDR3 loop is CASSQGLGTEAFF. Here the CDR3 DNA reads TGTGCCAGCAGCCAAGGATTGGGAACTGAAGCTTTCTTT.

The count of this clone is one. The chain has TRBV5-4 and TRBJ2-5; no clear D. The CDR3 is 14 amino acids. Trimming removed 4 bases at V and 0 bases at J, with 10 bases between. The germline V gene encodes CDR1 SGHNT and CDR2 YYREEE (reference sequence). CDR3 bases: TGTGCCAGCAGCGCTCAGGTGTACCAAGAGACCCAGTACTTC. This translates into CASSAQVYQETQYF.

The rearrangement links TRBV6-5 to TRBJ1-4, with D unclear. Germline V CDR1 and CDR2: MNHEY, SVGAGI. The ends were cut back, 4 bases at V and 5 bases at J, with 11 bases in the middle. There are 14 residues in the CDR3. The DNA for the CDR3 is TGTGCCAGCAGTTCCGCGGGCCGAAATGAAAAACTGTTTTTT. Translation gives CASSSAGRNEKLFF.

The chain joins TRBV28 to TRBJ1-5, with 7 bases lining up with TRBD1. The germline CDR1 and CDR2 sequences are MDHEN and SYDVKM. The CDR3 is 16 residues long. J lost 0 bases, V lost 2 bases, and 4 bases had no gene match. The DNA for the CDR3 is TGTGCCAGCAGTTTACAGACAGGGATTAGCAATCAGCCCCAGCATTTT. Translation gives CASSLQTGISNQPQHF.

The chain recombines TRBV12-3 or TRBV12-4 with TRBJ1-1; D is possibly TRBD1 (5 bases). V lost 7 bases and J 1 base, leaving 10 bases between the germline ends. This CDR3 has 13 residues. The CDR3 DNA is TGTGCCAGCATCAAACAGGAGAACACTGAAGCTTTCTTT. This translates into CASIKQENTEAFF.

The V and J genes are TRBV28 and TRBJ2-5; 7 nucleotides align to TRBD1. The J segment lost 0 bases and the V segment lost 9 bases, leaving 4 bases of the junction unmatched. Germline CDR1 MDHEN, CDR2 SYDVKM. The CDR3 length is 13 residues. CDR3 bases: TGTGCCAGTCGAGACAGGGACCAAGAGACCCAGTACTTC. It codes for CASRDRDQETQYF.

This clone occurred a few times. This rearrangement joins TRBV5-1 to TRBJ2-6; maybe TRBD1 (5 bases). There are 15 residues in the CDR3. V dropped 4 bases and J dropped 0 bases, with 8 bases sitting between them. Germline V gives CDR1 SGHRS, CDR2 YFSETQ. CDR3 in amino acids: CASSPDSSGANVLTF. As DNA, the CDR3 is TGCGCCAGCAGCCCTGACAGCTCTGGGGCCAACGTCCTGACTTTC. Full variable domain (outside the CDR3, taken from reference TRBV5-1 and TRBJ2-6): KAGVTQTPRYLIKTRGQQVTLSCSPISGHRSVSWYQQTPGQGLQFLFEYFSETQRNKGNFPGRFSGRQFSNSRSEMNVSTLELGDSALYLCASSPDSSGANVLTFGAGSRLTVL.

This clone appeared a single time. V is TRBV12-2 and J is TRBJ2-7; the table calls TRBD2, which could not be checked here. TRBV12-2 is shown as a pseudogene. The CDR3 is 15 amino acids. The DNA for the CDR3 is TGTGCAAGTCGCTCACCACTAGCGGGAGTTCACGAGCAGTACTTC. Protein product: CASRSPLAGVHEQYF.

The CDR3 DNA follows: TGTGCCAGCAGCGATACTGGAGGGGGGGATGAGCAGTTCTTC. Translated: CASSDTGGGDEQFF. The rearrangement links TRBV5-6 to TRBJ2-1, with D possibly TRBD2 on 7 matching bases. Germline V gene lookup returns CDR1 SGHDT and CDR2 YYEEEE. The CDR3 consists of 14 residues. V was shortened by 4 bases and J by 8 bases, with 16 bases between the two germline ends. Complete variable domain (other parts from reference TRBV5-6 and TRBJ2-1): DAGVTQSPTHLIKTRGQQVTLRCSPKSGHDTVSWYQQALGQGPQFIFQYYEEEERQRGNFPDRFSGHQFPNYSSELNVNALLLGDSALYLCASSDTGGGDEQFFGPGTRLTVL.